This T cell receptor (beta chain) was retrieved from a study of control samples from healthy donors and cancer patients. The CDR3 consists of 15 residues. Per the germline V gene, CDR1 is LGHDT and CDR2 is YNNKEL (reference sequence). V was clipped by 0 bases and J by 8 bases, with 16 bases between them. The assay was immunoSEQ multiplex PCR, and TCRdb's table has in-frame clones only and misses some. The sample holds about 100,000 clones; more than 90% are singletons and the top ten take approximately 3%. The origin of this receptor is a human donor in good health. The donor label of this sample is uncertain. The rearrangement links TRBV3-1 (or the pseudogene TRBV3-2) to TRBJ1-1, with D tentatively TRBD1 (5 bases). Sample: blood. The CDR3 sequence is CASSQDRLGPTEAFF. The CDR3 nucleotides are TGTGCCAGCAGCCAAGATCGTTTGGGACCAACAGAAGCTTTCTTT.